A selection of T cell receptor beta chains follows, all from one sample in a study of blood T cell repertoires in COVID-19. The protocol was immunoSEQ multiplex PCR, while the TCRdb copy is restricted to in-frame clones and leaves out a portion. This sample has approximately 210,000 clones, with roughly 87% found just once. The material sequenced was peripheral blood. These receptors all come from a man aged 40-49 years with active or convalescent COVID-19. Both conserved end residues are part of each CDR3. The order of the fields is clone size, J gene, V gene, D gene, CDR3 protein, CDR3 DNA. D genes are given only for firm matches. Expanded clones are given a class, and other clones once, few, many or no size at all.

clone_size: .; j_call: TRBJ1-1; v_call: TRBV2; d_call: .; cdr3_aa: CASNPPRMRVPTEAFF; cdr3_nt: TGTGCCAGCAACCCTCCTCGGATGAGGGTGCCCACTGAAGCTTTCTTT
clone_size: .; j_call: TRBJ2-7; v_call: TRBV28; d_call: TRBD1; cdr3_aa: CASSLWGTGSSYEQYF; cdr3_nt: TGTGCCAGCAGTTTATGGGGGACAGGGAGCTCCTACGAGCAGTACTTC
clone_size: .; j_call: TRBJ2-7; v_call: TRBV11-1; d_call: TRBD2; cdr3_aa: CASSPSRGGYEQYF; cdr3_nt: TGTGCCAGCAGCCCCTCGCGGGGGGGCTACGAGCAGTACTTC
clone_size: few; j_call: TRBJ1-1; v_call: TRBV5-1; d_call: .; cdr3_aa: CASSGQSEAFF; cdr3_nt: TGCGCCAGCAGCGGACAAAGTGAAGCTTTCTTT
clone_size: .; j_call: TRBJ1-1; v_call: TRBV4-1; d_call: .; cdr3_aa: CASSQEGSAMNTEAFF; cdr3_nt: TGCGCCAGCAGCCAAGAAGGATCAGCGATGAACACTGAAGCTTTCTTT
clone_size: .; j_call: TRBJ2-5; v_call: TRBV9; d_call: TRBD1; cdr3_aa: CASSGTGPGETQYF; cdr3_nt: TGTGCCAGCAGCGGGACAGGGCCAGGAGAGACCCAGTACTTC
clone_size: .; j_call: TRBJ1-4; v_call: TRBV7-9; d_call: .; cdr3_aa: CASSLTGVTEKLFF; cdr3_nt: TGTGCCAGCAGCTTGACAGGTGTCACGGAAAAACTGTTTTTT
clone_size: .; j_call: TRBJ1-2; v_call: TRBV29-1; d_call: .; cdr3_aa: CSVEDPHAGMDGYTF; cdr3_nt: TGCAGCGTTGAAGATCCCCATGCCGGGATGGATGGCTACACCTTC
clone_size: once; j_call: TRBJ2-5; v_call: TRBV6-5; d_call: TRBD2; cdr3_aa: CASSYPSRGGRETQYF; cdr3_nt: TGTGCCAGCAGTTACCCGAGTCGGGGGGGCCGGGAGACCCAGTACTTC
clone_size: once; j_call: TRBJ2-7; v_call: TRBV27; d_call: .; cdr3_aa: CASSSAPGNEQYF; cdr3_nt: TGTGCCAGCAGTTCGGCACCAGGGAACGAGCAGTACTTC
clone_size: .; j_call: TRBJ1-1; v_call: TRBV6-6; d_call: .; cdr3_aa: CASRIQGLNTEAFF; cdr3_nt: TGTGCCAGCAGAATTCAGGGGTTGAACACTGAAGCTTTCTTT
clone_size: .; j_call: TRBJ2-3; v_call: TRBV13; d_call: .; cdr3_aa: CASVGAPNTDTQYF; cdr3_nt: TGTGCCAGCGTGGGAGCGCCTAACACAGATACGCAGTATTTT
clone_size: .; j_call: TRBJ1-6; v_call: TRBV25-1; d_call: .; cdr3_aa: CASSPQDSSYNSPLHF; cdr3_nt: TGTGCCAGCAGTCCACAGGACAGCTCCTATAATTCACCCCTCCACTTT
clone_size: .; j_call: TRBJ2-3; v_call: TRBV29-1; d_call: TRBD1; cdr3_aa: CSVPSGRGGDTDTQYF; cdr3_nt: TGCAGCGTCCCCTCAGGTCGAGGGGGCGACACAGATACGCAGTATTTT
clone_size: .; j_call: TRBJ1-2; v_call: TRBV2; d_call: TRBD1; cdr3_aa: CASSEMGQTNYGYTF; cdr3_nt: TGTGCCAGCAGTGAAATGGGACAGACGAACTATGGCTACACCTTC
clone_size: .; j_call: TRBJ1-1; v_call: TRBV30; d_call: TRBD1; cdr3_aa: CAWRVDRGTEAFF; cdr3_nt: TGTGCCTGGAGGGTGGACAGGGGCACTGAAGCTTTCTTT
clone_size: .; j_call: TRBJ2-2; v_call: TRBV28; d_call: .; cdr3_aa: CASSPYLNTGELFF; cdr3_nt: TGTGCCAGCAGTCCGTACTTGAACACCGGGGAGCTGTTTTTT
clone_size: .; j_call: TRBJ1-1; v_call: TRBV19; d_call: .; cdr3_aa: CASSMTDSPLGSEAFF; cdr3_nt: TGTGCCAGTAGTATGACAGATAGCCCATTGGGCTCTGAAGCTTTCTTT
clone_size: .; j_call: TRBJ2-7; v_call: TRBV27; d_call: TRBD1; cdr3_aa: CASTPGVRTGTYEQYF; cdr3_nt: TGTGCCAGCACTCCCGGGGTCCGGACAGGAACCTACGAGCAGTACTTC
clone_size: .; j_call: TRBJ1-5; v_call: TRBV19; d_call: .; cdr3_aa: CASRNRVDQPQHF; cdr3_nt: TGTGCCAGTAGGAACAGGGTCGATCAGCCCCAGCATTTT
clone_size: .; j_call: TRBJ1-5; v_call: TRBV28; d_call: .; cdr3_aa: CASSLSLSGQPQHF; cdr3_nt: TGTGCCAGCAGTTTATCTCTTTCGGGTCAGCCCCAGCATTTT
clone_size: .; j_call: TRBJ2-1; v_call: TRBV9; d_call: TRBD2; cdr3_aa: CASSVTSGERNEQFF; cdr3_nt: TGTGCCAGCAGCGTGACTAGCGGAGAGCGTAATGAGCAGTTCTTC